This passage covers 12 T cell receptor beta chains from one sample sequenced in a study of shared clonotypes between healthy human individuals. TCRdb's copy holds only in-frame clones and misses some; the assay was immunoSEQ multiplex PCR. This sample carries about 2 million clones, 85% to 95% of them seen once, and the ten largest clones take 0.1% to 0.15%. What was sequenced was naive CD4+ T cells sorted from blood. Subset defined: CD45RA+ positively selected. Every receptor here comes from a man between 18 and 35 years old in good health.

This clone has just one count. The chain links TRBV5-4 to TRBJ2-7; D is undetermined. Germline values: CDR1 SGHNT, CDR2 YYREEE (reference sequence). There are 13 residues in the CDR3. The germline V and J ends were trimmed by 4 bases and 7 bases, with 15 bases remaining between them. The CDR3 is CASSLVGVGEQYF. As DNA, the CDR3 is TGTGCCAGCAGCCTGGTCGGAGTTGGGGAGCAGTACTTC.

The rearrangement joins TRBV10-1 to TRBJ2-1; 7 nucleotides match TRBD1. V was pared by 5 bases and J by 4 bases, with 11 bases of the junction left unmatched. CDR1 is WNHNN, CDR2 SYGVQD, per germline (reference sequence). The CDR3 loop spans 16 amino acids. CDR3 sequence: CASSLVTGTRYNEQFF. Here the CDR3 DNA reads TGCGCCAGCAGTCTAGTGACAGGGACCAGGTACAATGAGCAGTTCTTC.

The chain recombines TRBV25-1 with TRBJ2-1; maybe TRBD2 (6 bases). The CDR3 is made up of 14 amino acids. Germline values: CDR1 MGHDK, CDR2 SYGVNS. Trimming took off 4 bases at V and 3 bases at J, with 10 bases between the two ends. The CDR3 is CASSAGTGYNEQFF. The CDR3 region has the DNA TGTGCCAGCAGTGCCGGGACTGGCTACAATGAGCAGTTCTTC.

V is TRBV11-2 and J is TRBJ2-1, with D perhaps matching TRBD2 (5 bases). Trimming removed 1 base at V and 2 bases at J, with 12 bases between. Germline V lookup: CDR1 SGHAT, CDR2 FQNNGV. CDR3 size: 16 residues. The chain's CDR3 is CASSLGRLPTYNEQFF. In nucleotides, the CDR3 is TGTGCCAGCAGCTTAGGGAGGCTGCCTACCTACAATGAGCAGTTCTTC.

The chain links TRBV11-2 to TRBJ1-2; 12 bases agree with TRBD1. There are 16 residues in the CDR3. CDR1 SGHAT and CDR2 FQNNGV come from the germline V gene. V shed 4 bases and J 4 bases; nucleotides not matched to a gene: 7. The CDR3 DNA reads as TGTGCCAGCAGCTACGTAGGGACAGGGGGCGTCTATGGCTACACCTTC. It yields the protein CASSYVGTGGVYGYTF.

V and J are TRBV21-1 and TRBJ2-1. TRBV21-1 is shown as a pseudogene. CDR3 size: 16 residues. The CDR3 DNA reads TGTGCCAGCAGCCCAGGACCAACCCCCTCCTACAATGAGCAGTTCTTC. It translates to CASSPGPTPSYNEQFF.

The chain recombines TRBV6-6 with TRBJ1-6; no firm D call. Looked up from germline, CDR1 is MNHNY and CDR2 is SVGAGI (reference sequence). V lost 5 bases and J 4 bases, leaving 6 bases between the germline ends. This CDR3 is built from 13 residues. CDR3 in DNA: TGTGCCAGCAGTCGGCGGTATAATTCACCCCTCCACTTT. Its translation: CASSRRYNSPLHF.

The chain recombines TRBV5-6 with TRBJ2-5, with 8 bases identical to TRBD2. The germline gives CDR1 SGHDT, CDR2 YYEEEE. The CDR3 sequence is 16 residues long. The J segment lost 3 bases and the V segment lost 0 bases, leaving 7 bases of the junction unmatched. CDR3 in DNA: TGTGCCAGCAGCTTGGTCCCGGCACTAGCGGAAGAGACCCAGTACTTC. Residues: CASSLVPALAEETQYF.

This rearrangement joins TRBV28 to TRBJ2-7, with D tentatively TRBD1 (6 bases). Trimming removed 7 bases at V and 2 bases at J, with 6 bases between. There are 11 residues in the CDR3. CDR1 MDHEN and CDR2 SYDVKM come from the germline V gene. DNA for the CDR3: TGTGCCAGCACAGGGGCCTACGAGCAGTACTTC. It codes for CASTGAYEQYF.

The V gene is TRBV30, the J gene TRBJ1-4, with D unresolved. Trimming took 0 bases from V and 0 from J, leaving 5 bases between them. Germline CDR1 GTSNPN, CDR2 SVGIG (reference sequence). CDR3 length: 14 amino acids. The CDR3 DNA reads TGTGCCTGGAGTGTTGACACAACTAATGAAAAACTGTTTTTT. Encoded protein: CAWSVDTTNEKLFF.

Regarding this clone: Distinct nucleotide sequences in the sample also encode this CDR3. The chain recombines TRBV18 with TRBJ2-3; D uncertain. In germline, CDR1 is KGHSH, CDR2 LQKENI. Trimming stripped 2 bases from V and 3 bases from J, with 3 bases between. The CDR3 contains 12 residues. The CDR3 reads CASSPMTDTQYF. The CDR3 coding sequence is TGTGCCAGCTCACCAATGACAGATACGCAGTATTTT.

This chain connects TRBV7-9 to TRBJ2-7; no clear D gene. Deletions cut 1 base from V and 3 bases from J, with 10 bases between. The CDR3 runs 14 residues. Germline CDR1 and CDR2: SEHNR and FQNEAQ (reference sequence). CDR3 DNA: TGTGCCAGCAGCTTAGGTCTAGAAGGCTACGAGCAGTACTTC. Its protein product is CASSLGLEGYEQYF.